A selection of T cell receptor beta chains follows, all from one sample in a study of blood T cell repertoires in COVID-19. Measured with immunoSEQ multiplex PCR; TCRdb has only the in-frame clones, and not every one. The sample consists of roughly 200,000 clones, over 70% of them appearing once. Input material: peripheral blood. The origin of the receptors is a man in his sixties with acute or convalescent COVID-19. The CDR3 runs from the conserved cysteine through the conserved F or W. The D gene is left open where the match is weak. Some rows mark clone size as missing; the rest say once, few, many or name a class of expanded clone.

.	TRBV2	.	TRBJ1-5	TGTGCCAGCAGAAGCGACAGCAATCAGCCCCAGCATTTT	CASRSDSNQPQHF
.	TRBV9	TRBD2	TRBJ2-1	TGTGCCAGCAGCCCTCCTAGCGGGAACTCCTACAATGAGCAGTTCTTC	CASSPPSGNSYNEQFF
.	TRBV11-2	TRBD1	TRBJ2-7	TGTGCCAGCAGCCCCACGGGACAGGGGAAGCAGTACTTC	CASSPTGQGKQYF
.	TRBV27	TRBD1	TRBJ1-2	TGTGCCAGCAGCTTCCGGGACAGCGCTAACTATGGCTACACCTTC	CASSFRDSANYGYTF
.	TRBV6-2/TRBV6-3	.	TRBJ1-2	TGTGCCAGCAGTTACCCCAGGGCTGGCTACACCTTC	CASSYPRAGYTF
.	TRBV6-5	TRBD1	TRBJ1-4	TGTGCCAGCAGTCTAAACCCGACAGGGGGTGAAAAACTGTTTTTT	CASSLNPTGGEKLFF
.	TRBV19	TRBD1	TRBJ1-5	TGTGCCAGCACACTACAGGGGGCGAGGGATCAGCCCCAGCATTTT	CASTLQGARDQPQHF
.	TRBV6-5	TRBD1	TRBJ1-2	TGTGCCAGCAGTTACTCCGACAGGGGTGGCTACACCTTC	CASSYSDRGGYTF
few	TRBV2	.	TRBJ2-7	TGTGCCAGCAGCCGCTCCTACGAGCAGTACTTC	CASSRSYEQYF
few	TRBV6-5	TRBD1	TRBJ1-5	TGTGCCAGCAGTCCTGGACAGGGGGCTGGTCAGCCCCAGCATTTT	CASSPGQGAGQPQHF
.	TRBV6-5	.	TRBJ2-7	TGTGCCAGCAGAGGACCAGGGGCCCAATCCTACGAGCAGTACTTC	CASRGPGAQSYEQYF
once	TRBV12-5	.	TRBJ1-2	TGTGCTAGTGGTTTGGTACCCTTGACAGCCTCCTATGGCTACACCTTC	CASGLVPLTASYGYTF
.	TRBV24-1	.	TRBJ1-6	TGTGCCACCAGTGATGGCCCGGCGGATTCACCCCTCCACTTT	CATSDGPADSPLHF
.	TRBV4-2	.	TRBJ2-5	TGTGCCAGCAGCCAAGACAGAGAGACCCAGTACTTC	CASSQDRETQYF
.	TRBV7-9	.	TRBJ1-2	TGTGCCAGCAGCTTAATCGACTATGGCTACACCTTC	CASSLIDYGYTF
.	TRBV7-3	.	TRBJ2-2	TGTGCCAGCAGCCTTAACACCGGGGAGCTGTTTTTT	CASSLNTGELFF
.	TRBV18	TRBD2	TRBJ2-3	TGTGCCAGCTCACCTGCGGGAGCGGGGGCAGATACGCAGTATTTT	CASSPAGAGADTQYF
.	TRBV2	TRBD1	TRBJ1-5	TGTGCCAGCACCGACAGGGAAATACGGGGGGGCGATCAGCCCCAGCATTTT	CASTDREIRGGDQPQHF
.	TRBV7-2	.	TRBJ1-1	TGTGCCAGCAGCTGGGGCAGAGTCAACACTGAAGCTTTCTTT	CASSWGRVNTEAFF
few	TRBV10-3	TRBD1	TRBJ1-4	TGTGCCATCAGTGATCGCGGACAGGGGTTGGGGACTAATGAAAAACTGTTTTTT	CAISDRGQGLGTNEKLFF
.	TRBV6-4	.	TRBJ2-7	TGTGCCAGCAGTGATATACAGGGTGCCAAGCAGTACTTC	CASSDIQGAKQYF
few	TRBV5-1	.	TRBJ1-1	TGCGCCAGCGGAACCAGGGGGAACACTGAAGCTTTCTTT	CASGTRGNTEAFF
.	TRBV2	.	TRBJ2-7	TGTGCCAGCAACCCGGGGGACAGATCCAGCTACGAGCAGTACTTC	CASNPGDRSSYEQYF
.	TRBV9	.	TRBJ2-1	TGTGCCAGCAGCGTAGCGGGGGAGTACAATGAGCAGTTCTTC	CASSVAGEYNEQFF
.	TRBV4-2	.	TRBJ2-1	TGTGCCAGCAGCCAAGACCCCTTACTAGGGAATGAGCAGTTCTTC	CASSQDPLLGNEQFF
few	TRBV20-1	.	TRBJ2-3	TGCAGTGCTAGTCCCTCGTGGGCCACAGATACGCAGTATTTT	CSASPSWATDTQYF
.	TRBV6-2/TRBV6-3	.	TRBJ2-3	TGTGCCAGCAGTTACTCGTCGGGGGATACAGATACGCAGTATTTT	CASSYSSGDTDTQYF
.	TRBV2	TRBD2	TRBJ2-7	TGTGCCACCTTAGCGGGAGGGAAAAACGAGCAGTACTTC	CATLAGGKNEQYF
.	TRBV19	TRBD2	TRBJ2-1	TGTGCCAGTAGTATCGGCGGGGGGTCCCCATACAATGAGCAGTTCTTC	CASSIGGGSPYNEQFF
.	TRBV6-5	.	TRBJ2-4	TGTGCCAGCAACCCGATAGGTGGGCATGAAAACATTCAGTACTTC	CASNPIGGHENIQYF
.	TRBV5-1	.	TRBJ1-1	TGCGCCAGCAGCCCACTAAGTAGGGGCACTGAAGCTTTCTTT	CASSPLSRGTEAFF
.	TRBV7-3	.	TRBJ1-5	TGTGCCAACTCCCCGGCAAACTATAGCAATCAGCCCCAGCATTTT	CANSPANYSNQPQHF
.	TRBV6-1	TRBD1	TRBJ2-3	TGTGCCAGCAGTGAATCGGGTGGGTACAGGGGGCATACGCAGTATTTT	CASSESGGYRGHTQYF
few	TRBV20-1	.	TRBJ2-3	TGCAGTGCCCCTCGGGCAGATACGCAGTATTTT	CSAPRADTQYF
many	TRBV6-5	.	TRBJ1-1	TGTGCCAGCAGTTACAGGCAGGGGACTGAAGCTTTCTTT	CASSYRQGTEAFF
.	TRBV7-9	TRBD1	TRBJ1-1	TGTGCCAGCAATAACCGGGACAGAGCTATGAACACTGAAGCTTTCTTT	CASNNRDRAMNTEAFF
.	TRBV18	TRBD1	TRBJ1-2	TGTGCCAGCTCACCAGCAAGTCAGGGGGCGCGAGCTGGCTACACCTTC	CASSPASQGARAGYTF
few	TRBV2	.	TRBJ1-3	TGTGCCACTTCTAGACTGACCTCTGGAAACACCATATATTTT	CATSRLTSGNTIYF
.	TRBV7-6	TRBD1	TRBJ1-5	TGTGCCAGCAGCTTTGGCACAGGGGGTGATCAGCCCCAGCATTTT	CASSFGTGGDQPQHF
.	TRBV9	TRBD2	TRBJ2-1	TGTGCCAGCAGCTTGGGACTAGTGGGCTACAATGAGCAGTTCTTC	CASSLGLVGYNEQFF
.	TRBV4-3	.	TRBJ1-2	TGCGCCAGCAGCCAAGGTGACGACGGGGAATATGGCTACACCTTC	CASSQGDDGEYGYTF
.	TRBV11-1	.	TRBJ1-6	TGTGCCAGCAGCCCCCACAGACGGATTGATAATTCACCCCTCCACTTT	CASSPHRRIDNSPLHF
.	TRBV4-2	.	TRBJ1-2	TGTGCCAGCAGCCAAGATCCCCGGGGGGCGCGGGGCTACACCTTC	CASSQDPRGARGYTF
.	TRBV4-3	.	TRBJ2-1	TGCGCCAGCAGCCTTACGCACGGGGGTTACAATGAGCAGTTCTTC	CASSLTHGGYNEQFF
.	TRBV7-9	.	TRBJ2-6	TGTGCCAGCAGCTCTTTCCGGACTAAGCTTTACTCTGGGGCCAACGTCCTGACTTTC	CASSSFRTKLYSGANVLTF
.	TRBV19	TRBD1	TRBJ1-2	TGTGCCAGCTATAAGACAGGGTACGGCTACACCTTC	CASYKTGYGYTF
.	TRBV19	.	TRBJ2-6	TGTGCCAGTAGTTCCTCGCAGGGTTGGGTAGGAAAAGCCAACGTCCTGACTTTC	CASSSSQGWVGKANVLTF